The present T cell receptor beta chain was sequenced within a study of blood T cells in healthy people across ages. Together with a sample-barcoded 5' primer, a J-beta primer mix was included in a second PCR lasting roughly 6 to 12 cycles. One entry per CDR3 protein, called by TCRdb with MiXCR from the 5' RACE reads. The table lists about 580,000 distinct CDR3 sequences, around 50% of them singletons. The CDR3 loop spans 16 amino acids. Trimming pared 2 bases from V and 5 bases from J, leaving 17 bases between. CDR1 and CDR2 from the germline V gene are SGHKS and YYEKEE (reference sequence). Study-level results: When one million T cells were used, diversity estimates were thought to be underestimates.

This clonotype was detected only a few times. Its antigen remains unidentified. Sequencing was done on a sample of blood. This receptor was taken from an elderly man in good health. The J gene is TRBJ2-1, the V gene TRBV5-5, with a tentative D call TRBD1 (5 bases). CDR3 sequence (DNA): TGTGCCAGCAGCTTAGTTGGGGCCCCTCCACACAATGAGCAGTTCTTC. Its protein is CASSLVGAPPHNEQFF.